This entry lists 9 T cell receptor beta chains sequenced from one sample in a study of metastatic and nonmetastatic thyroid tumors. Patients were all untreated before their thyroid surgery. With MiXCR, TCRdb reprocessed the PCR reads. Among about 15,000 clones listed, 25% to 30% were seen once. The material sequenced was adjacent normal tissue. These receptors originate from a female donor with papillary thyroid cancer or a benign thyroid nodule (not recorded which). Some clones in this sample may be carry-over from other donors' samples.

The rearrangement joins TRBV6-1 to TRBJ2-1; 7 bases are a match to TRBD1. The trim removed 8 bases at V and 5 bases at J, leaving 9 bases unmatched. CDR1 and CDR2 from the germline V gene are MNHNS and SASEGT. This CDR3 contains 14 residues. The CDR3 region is CASGGRDRNNEQFF. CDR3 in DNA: TGTGCCAGCGGGGGTCGGGACAGAAACAATGAGCAGTTCTTC.

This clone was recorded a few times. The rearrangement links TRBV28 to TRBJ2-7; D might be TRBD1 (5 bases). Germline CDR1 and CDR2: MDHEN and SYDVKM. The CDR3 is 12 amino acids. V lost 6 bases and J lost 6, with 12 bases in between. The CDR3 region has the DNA TGTGCCAGCAGGTTAAAGGGGCTCGAGCAGTACTTC. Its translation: CASRLKGLEQYF.

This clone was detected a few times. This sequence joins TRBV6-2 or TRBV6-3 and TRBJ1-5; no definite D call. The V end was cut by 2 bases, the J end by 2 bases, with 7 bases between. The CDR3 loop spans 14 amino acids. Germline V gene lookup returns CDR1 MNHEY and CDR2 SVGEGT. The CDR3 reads CASSYDGGNQPQHF. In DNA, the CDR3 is TGTGCCAGCAGTTACGACGGGGGCAATCAGCCCCAGCATTTT.

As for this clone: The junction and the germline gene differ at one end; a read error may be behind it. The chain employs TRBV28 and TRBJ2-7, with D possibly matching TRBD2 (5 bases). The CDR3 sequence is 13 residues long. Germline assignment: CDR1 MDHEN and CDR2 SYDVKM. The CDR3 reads CASSFSRRGEHYF. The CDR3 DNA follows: TGTGCCAGCAGTTTTTCCCGACGGGGAGAGCATTACTTC.

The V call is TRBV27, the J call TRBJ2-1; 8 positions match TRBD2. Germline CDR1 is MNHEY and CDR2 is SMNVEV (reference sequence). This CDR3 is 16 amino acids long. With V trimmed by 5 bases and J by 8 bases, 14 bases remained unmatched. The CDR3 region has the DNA TGTGCCAGCAGTCCTGGCGGAACTAGCGGTTACGATGAGCAGTTCTTC. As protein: CASSPGGTSGYDEQFF.

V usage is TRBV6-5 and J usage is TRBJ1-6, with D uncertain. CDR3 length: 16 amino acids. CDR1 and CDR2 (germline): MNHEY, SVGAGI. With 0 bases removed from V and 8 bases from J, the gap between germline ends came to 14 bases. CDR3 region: CASSYSIHGADSPLHF. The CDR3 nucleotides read TGTGCCAGCAGTTACTCGATCCACGGTGCTGATTCACCCCTCCACTTT.

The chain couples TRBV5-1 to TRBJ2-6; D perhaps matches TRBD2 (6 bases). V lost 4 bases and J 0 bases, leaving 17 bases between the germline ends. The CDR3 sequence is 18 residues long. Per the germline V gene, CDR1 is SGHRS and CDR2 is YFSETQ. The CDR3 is CASSPGDFFSSGANVLTF. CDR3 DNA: TGCGCCAGCAGCCCTGGGGACTTTTTCTCCTCTGGGGCCAACGTCCTGACTTTC.

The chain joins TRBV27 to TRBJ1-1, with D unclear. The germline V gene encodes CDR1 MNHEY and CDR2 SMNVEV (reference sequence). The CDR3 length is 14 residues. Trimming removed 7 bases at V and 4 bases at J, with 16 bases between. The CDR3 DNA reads TGTGCCAGCACCGTAAGGAGAGGCGGCACTGAAGCTTTCTTT. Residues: CASTVRRGGTEAFF.

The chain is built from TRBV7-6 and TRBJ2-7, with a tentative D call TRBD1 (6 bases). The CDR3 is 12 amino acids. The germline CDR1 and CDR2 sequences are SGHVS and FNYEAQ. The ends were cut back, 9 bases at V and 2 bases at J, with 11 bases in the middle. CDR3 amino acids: CASRGSTYEQYF. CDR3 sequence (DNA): TGTGCCAGTAGGGGGTCAACCTACGAGCAGTACTTC.